These 5 T cell receptor beta chains were sequenced from one sample in a study of CD8+CD57+ T cells in acquired aplastic anemia. CD8+CD57+ cell expansion had been shown by flow cytometry in patients chosen for sequencing. Genomic DNA served as template for TCR beta VDJ and CDR3 profiling. Using its own MiXCR run on the reads, TCRdb lists one record per CDR3 protein. The sample yields approximately 300,000 distinct CDR3 sequences, about three fifths seen once. Sequencing input: sorted CD4+, CD8+, or CD8+CD57+ T cells (not recorded which) from PBMCs. These receptor sequences come from a human donor with aplastic anemia.

The table lists this clonotype with a few counts. The rearrangement uses TRBV19 and TRBJ1-1; D not certain. Looked up from germline, CDR1 is LNHDA and CDR2 is SQIVND (reference sequence). V was shortened by 3 bases and J by 2 bases, with 10 bases between the two germline ends. The CDR3 has 14 residues. CDR3 residues: CASSIPTGNTEAFF. The CDR3 DNA follows: TGTGCCAGTAGTATTCCAACGGGAAACACTGAAGCTTTCTTT.

CDR3 amino acids: CASSPQTGGVYGYTF. The CDR3 DNA is TGTGCCAGCAGCCCCCAGACAGGGGGCGTTTATGGCTACACCTTC. This chain links TRBV7-2 with TRBJ1-2, with 10 bases that match TRBD1. The CDR3 has 15 residues. The germline V gene encodes CDR1 SGHTA and CDR2 FQGNSA. V lost 5 bases, J lost 5 bases, and 8 bases stayed unmatched.

With respect to this clonotype: One junction end does not reproduce the germline sequence, and a read error may be involved. The chain joins TRBV7-2 to TRBJ1-6; D remains unclear. Germline loops: CDR1 SGHTA, CDR2 FQGNSA. The CDR3 extends over 15 amino acids. CDR3 protein: CASSLQHSSNSPLRF. In DNA, the CDR3 is TGTGCCAGCAGCTTGCAGCATAGCAGTAATTCACCCCTCCGCTTT.

V is TRBV24-1 and J is TRBJ2-3; TRBD1 might be the D (6 bases). V lost 4 bases and J 2 bases, leaving 12 bases between the germline ends. CDR1 is KGHDR and CDR2 is SFDVKD in the germline V gene. The CDR3 has 15 amino acids. For the CDR3, the DNA is TGTGCCACCAGTGACGAAACAGGGCCCACAGATACGCAGTATTTT. Its protein product is CATSDETGPTDTQYF.

Notes on this clonotype: The junction and the germline gene differ at one end; a read error may be behind it. The V call is TRBV19, the J call TRBJ2-3; TRBD2 is a possible D gene (6 bases). The CDR3 contains 13 residues. Germline values: CDR1 LNHDA, CDR2 SQIVND (reference sequence). The CDR3 sequence: CASSKTSTDTQYF. The CDR3 DNA reads as TGTGCCAGTAGTAAAACTAGCACAGACACGCAGTATTTT. The full variable domain, with the rest looked up from reference TRBV19 and TRBJ2-3, is DGGITQSPKYLFRKEGQNVTLSCEQNLNHDAMYWYRQDPGQGLRLIYYSQIVNDFQKGDIAEGYSVSREKKESFPLTVTSAQKNPTAFYLCASSKTSTDTQYFGPGTRLTVL.